This TCR beta chain was captured by sequencing in a study of shared clonotypes between healthy human individuals. Assay used: immunoSEQ multiplex PCR; TCRdb lists only in-frame clones, some missing. Here the sample spans about 2.4 million clones, roughly 93% being singletons. The length of the CDR3 is 15 residues. CDR1 MNHEY and CDR2 SMNVEV come from the germline V gene (reference sequence). Input material: naive CD4+ T cells from PBMCs. As for subset: CD45RA+ positively selected. The sequence was obtained from a man between 18 and 29 years old in good health. Some clones in this sample may be carry-over from other donors' samples. The chain carries TRBV27 and TRBJ2-5; TRBD2 is a possible D gene (5 bases). The DNA end is more similar to TRBJ2-7, so the J call may be wrong. The chain's CDR3 is CASKRRTLGSYEQYF. The CDR3 DNA follows: TGTGCCAGCAAGAGGCGGACTTTGGGCTCCTACGAGCAGTACTTC.